These 18 T cell receptor beta chains were all obtained from the same sample, sequenced in a study of T cells in Graves' hyperthyroidism and ophthalmopathy (dated 2019 in TCRdb). Receptor libraries were prepared by multiplex PCR. Sequencing was carried out with an Illumina HiSeq 2000. The TCR beta CDR3 regions were amplified from RNA transcripts. The TCR CDR3 was subjected to a first round of RT-PCR using the HTBI primer set and the Qiagen OneStep RT-PCR kit. Using fastp at Q25 and MiXCR, TCRdb reprocessed the public reads and kept productive beta chains. For every CDR3 protein sequence, its rows merge into one entry that carries the most common genes and DNA. The sample table holds fewer than 900,000 distinct CDR3 sequences, of which 15% to 20% were seen once. The top ten constitute about 8.4% of the sample. The sequenced sample was blood. These receptors were obtained from a man younger than 35 with Graves' hyperthyroidism.

This clonotype was seen ten or more times. The V call is TRBV28, the J call TRBJ2-7, with 7 bases matching TRBD2. Germline V gives CDR1 MDHEN, CDR2 SYDVKM. Unmatched junction bases numbered 19, after V lost 5 bases and J lost 3 bases. This CDR3 is 18 amino acids long. In nucleotides, the CDR3 is TGTGCCAGCAGTGGACTTGGCGGGAGTAATTCTCAATTCTACGAGCAGTACTTC. As protein: CASSGLGGSNSQFYEQYF.

The J gene is TRBJ2-1, the V gene TRBV2; D gene unclear. The CDR3 is made up of 12 amino acids. With 3 bases removed from V and 7 bases from J, the gap between germline ends came to 7 bases. From germline, CDR1 is SNHLY and CDR2 FYNNEI. The CDR3: CASSDTRNEQFF. In DNA, the CDR3 is TGTGCCAGCAGTGATACAAGGAATGAGCAGTTCTTC.

The table lists this clonotype with a few counts. V and J are TRBV4-1 and TRBJ1-5; D might be TRBD1 (6 bases). The V and J ends lost 0 bases and 3 bases respectively, with 15 bases between them. The CDR3 totals 17 residues. CDR1 is MGHRA, CDR2 YSYEKL, per germline. DNA of the CDR3: TGCGCCAGCAGCCAAGACGGAAGAACAGGGTTCAATCAGCCCCAGCATTTT. Residues: CASSQDGRTGFNQPQHF.

V usage is TRBV2 and J usage is TRBJ1-6; weak D call: TRBD1 (6 bases). Trimming left V 5 bases short and J 9 bases short, with 14 bases between. CDR3 size: 14 residues. Germline V gene sequence: CDR1 SNHLY, CDR2 FYNNEI. The CDR3 DNA follows: TGTGCCAGCAGTCTCCGGGACACTGCTTCACCCCTCCACTTT. Its protein is CASSLRDTASPLHF.

On this clonotype: A much larger clonotype is one base distant, so this may be a read error. Written as DNA, the CDR3 is TGTGCCAGCAGTTGCACCGCAGGACTCTACAATGAGCAGTTCTTC. This encodes CASSCTAGLYNEQFF. V and J are TRBV6-5 and TRBJ2-1; D is perhaps TRBD2 (5 bases). The CDR3 has 15 amino acids. Germline V gives CDR1 MNHEY, CDR2 SVGAGI. V lost 4 bases and J lost 3, with 13 bases in between.

This chain joins TRBV10-3 and TRBJ2-3; 11 bases are shared with TRBD1. Trimming took 10 bases from V and 5 from J; bases not matched to a gene: 8. This CDR3 comprises 14 residues. The germline V gene encodes CDR1 ENHRY and CDR2 SYGVKD. The CDR3 DNA is TGTGCCACCCTACCGGGGACAGGGGGAGATACGCAGTATTTT. It is translated as CATLPGTGGDTQYF.

This clonotype was counted ten times or more. This chain links TRBV6-5 with TRBJ2-5; D is unresolved. The CDR3 length is 14 residues. Deletions cut 0 bases from V and 2 bases from J, with 7 bases between. Germline CDR1 MNHEY, CDR2 SVGAGI. This CDR3 reads CASSYSHKQETQYF. DNA for the CDR3: TGTGCCAGCAGTTACTCGCACAAACAAGAGACCCAGTACTTC.

This clonotype showed up just a few times. V gene TRBV11-3 combines with J gene TRBJ2-1; D unresolved. Germline V gene lookup returns CDR1 SGHNT and CDR2 YENEEA. CDR3 length: 12 residues. The ends were cut back, 5 bases at V and 3 bases at J, with 5 bases in the middle. This chain's CDR3 is CASSGVYNEQFF. Written as DNA, the CDR3 is TGTGCCAGCAGCGGGGTCTACAATGAGCAGTTCTTC.

This clonotype showed up many times. This chain connects TRBV7-9 to TRBJ2-3; 7 nucleotides agree with TRBD1. V shed 0 bases and J 5 bases; nucleotides not matched to a gene: 11. The length of the CDR3 is 17 residues. Germline CDR1 and CDR2: SEHNR and FQNEAQ (reference sequence). This CDR3 is CASSLALGQGVRDTQYF. As DNA, the CDR3 is TGTGCCAGCAGCTTAGCCCTCGGCCAGGGGGTACGAGATACGCAGTATTTT.

In its sample, this clonotype was seen many times. The chain carries TRBV2 and TRBJ2-7; D gene uncertain. The ends were cut back, 8 bases at V and 3 bases at J, with 11 bases in the middle. The CDR3 totals 12 residues. Germline CDR1 and CDR2: SNHLY and FYNNEI. CDR3 DNA sequence: TGTGCCAGCTCTGGTATGGGCTACGAGCAGTACTTC. Amino acids: CASSGMGYEQYF.

This clonotype was seen only a few times. The chain couples TRBV20-1 to TRBJ2-7; tentatively, D is TRBD1 (6 bases). Trimming cost V 0 bases and J 2 bases, with 14 bases left between them. CDR1 is DFQATT and CDR2 is SNEGSKA in the germline V gene (reference sequence). The CDR3 has 15 amino acids. CDR3 region: CSARDRGTVAYEQYF. The CDR3 DNA is TGCAGTGCTAGAGATAGGGGGACGGTGGCCTACGAGCAGTACTTC.

This clonotype has at least ten counts. This sequence joins TRBV18 and TRBJ2-7; no clear D gene. V was trimmed by 2 bases and J by 6 bases, leaving 14 bases between them. CDR3 length: 14 residues. The germline V gene has CDR1 KGHSH and CDR2 LQKENI. CDR3 sequence: CASSPTKASTEQYF. CDR3 bases: TGTGCCAGCTCACCAACCAAGGCTTCGACCGAGCAGTACTTC.

This clonotype was found many times. The V and J genes are TRBV7-2 and TRBJ2-4; tentative D call: TRBD1 (5 bases). This CDR3 is built from 14 residues. The V end was cut by 4 bases, the J end by 8 bases, with 15 bases between. Germline-derived CDR1 and CDR2 are SGHTA and FQGNSA. The CDR3 region is CASSSGQGIYIQYF. The CDR3, as DNA: TGTGCCAGCAGCTCTGGTCAGGGTATATACATTCAGTACTTC.

The table lists this clonotype with many counts. The genes are TRBV7-9 and TRBJ2-1, with D unclear. The germline gives CDR1 SEHNR, CDR2 FQNEAQ (reference sequence). V was pared by 1 base and J by 5 bases, with 3 bases between. The CDR3 consists of 12 residues. CDR3 nucleotides: TGTGCCAGCAGCTTAGGCAACAATGAGCAGTTCTTC. This gives the protein CASSLGNNEQFF.

This clonotype occurred a few times. The rearrangement uses TRBV5-6 and TRBJ2-7; 13 nucleotides line up with TRBD2. The V gene's germline CDR1 is SGHDT and CDR2 YYEEEE. The CDR3 has 16 residues. The V and J ends lost 4 bases and 2 bases, in that order; junction bases with no gene match: 6. The CDR3 coding sequence is TGTGCCAGCAGCCCAGTAGGACTAGCGGGAGCCTACGAGCAGTACTTC. Protein product: CASSPVGLAGAYEQYF.

This clonotype was recorded a few times. The CDR3 reads CAIRSPGESNQPQHF. The CDR3 nucleotides are TGTGCCATTCGATCCCCCGGGGAGAGCAATCAGCCCCAGCATTTT. The chain couples TRBV24-1 to TRBJ1-5, with no clear D. The CDR3 contains 15 residues. Germline CDR1 reads KGHDR; CDR2 reads SFDVKD. V lost 11 bases to trimming and J lost 1 base, with 17 bases between them.

A few counts support this clonotype. The chain recombines TRBV11-2 with TRBJ2-1; 7 bases are a match to TRBD2. The CDR3 covers 16 residues. CDR1 and CDR2 from the germline V gene are SGHAT and FQNNGV. V trimming: 5 bases; J trimming: 4 bases; junction bases outside the gene matches: 11. This chain's CDR3 is CASSPVGGRGYNEQFF. CDR3 bases: TGTGCCAGCAGCCCAGTGGGAGGGCGGGGATACAATGAGCAGTTCTTC.

The gene calls are TRBV20-1 and TRBJ2-3; TRBD2 is a possible D gene (5 bases). CDR1 and CDR2 (germline): DFQATT, SNEGSKA (reference sequence). CDR3 size: 14 residues. V was trimmed by 8 bases and J by 1 base, leaving 16 bases between them. The CDR3: CSSSERYRTDTQYF. The CDR3 DNA reads TGCAGTAGCTCCGAGCGGTACCGCACAGATACGCAGTATTTT.